This TCR beta chain was sequenced during a study of CD8 T cells in Susac syndrome. After extraction with the RNeasy kit, about 0.45 to 1 ug of the RNA was reverse transcribed using random hexamers. TCRdb re-called the immunoSEQ multiplex PCR reads with MiXCR, one entry per CDR3 protein. The profile shows 150,000 or so distinct CDR3 sequences, 95% to 96% of them singletons. Germline V gene lookup returns CDR1 PRHDT and CDR2 FYEKMQ (reference sequence). This CDR3 has 12 residues. Trimming cost V 5 bases and J 9 bases; bases outside gene matches: 6. While CD8+ and CD4+ T cells were isolated negatively, TEMRA cells were enriched by FACS.

The sample taken for sequencing was CD8+ T cells from PBMCs. The V gene is TRBV13, the J gene TRBJ2-7, with TRBD1 matching 8 bases. This TCR was sampled from a human donor with multiple sclerosis. The CDR3 reads CASSHAGGLQYF. In nucleotides, the CDR3 is TGTGCCAGCAGCCATGCAGGGGGCTTGCAGTACTTC.